This T cell receptor beta chain comes out of a study of cytomegalovirus exposure and HLA in healthy donors. At the level of the study: Early on, a data release was issued that held roughly 84 million unique TCRs from HLA-typed donors. The study, taken as a whole, reports: Three CMV-associated chains were confirmed in vitro to be specific for CMV antigens.

A remark on this clone: Its matching antigen is unknown.

Trimming at V came to 4 bases and at J to 5 bases, leaving 5 bases not matched to a gene. CDR3 length equals 14 residues. In germline, CDR1 is SGDLS, CDR2 YYNGEE. 60 Vbeta and 13 Jbeta primers were used in PCR. Clones were read by immunoSEQ multiplex PCR, and TCRdb kept only the in-frame ones, dropping some. The sample consists of around 150,000 clones, roughly 80% of them appearing once. The sample comprised PBMCs. This TCR was recovered from a man aged 50 or older in good health and CMV-seropositive. This chain links TRBV9 with TRBJ2-7; TRBD1 matches at 11 bases. CDR3 sequence (DNA): TGTGCCAGCAGCTGGGGACAGGGGGACCACGAGCAGTACTTC. It is translated as CASSWGQGDHEQYF.